These T cell receptor beta chains were read from a single sample in a study of cytomegalovirus exposure and HLA in healthy donors. The repertoire was sequenced with immunoSEQ multiplex PCR; TCRdb's copy has only in-frame clones and lacks some. The sample consists of around 180,000 clones, 71% of them appearing once. Sequencing was performed on PBMCs. These receptors came from a girl between 5 and 17 years old in good health and CMV-seronegative. CDR3s include the opening cysteine and the closing phenylalanine or tryptophan. D genes are given only for firm matches. For some rows the clone size is stated as once, few or many, or as a class when expanded; others skip it.

clone size: NA
V gene: TRBV30
J gene: TRBJ2-7
D gene: NA
CDR3 protein: CAWSKGGTPYEQYF
CDR3 DNA: TGTGCCTGGAGTAAAGGGGGTACCCCCTACGAGCAGTACTTC

clone size: NA
V gene: TRBV5-1
J gene: TRBJ2-1
D gene: TRBD2
CDR3 protein: CASSRTPGTTSNEQFF
CDR3 DNA: TGCGCCAGCAGCAGGACTCCCGGGACTACAAGCAATGAGCAGTTCTTC

clone size: NA
V gene: TRBV5-1
J gene: TRBJ2-5
D gene: TRBD2
CDR3 protein: CASSQGLAGEETQYF
CDR3 DNA: TGCGCCAGCAGCCAGGGACTAGCGGGGGAAGAGACCCAGTACTTC

clone size: NA
V gene: TRBV12-2
J gene: TRBJ1-4
D gene: NA
CDR3 protein: CASLGGVKEKLFF
CDR3 DNA: TGTGCAAGTCTCGGGGGGGTTAAAGAAAAACTGTTTTTT

clone size: NA
V gene: TRBV6-1
J gene: TRBJ1-2
D gene: NA
CDR3 protein: CASSEDGGNYGYTF
CDR3 DNA: TGTGCCAGCAGTGAAGATGGAGGGAACTATGGCTACACCTTC

clone size: few
V gene: TRBV5-6
J gene: TRBJ2-1
D gene: TRBD2
CDR3 protein: CASSYTSGGYNEQFF
CDR3 DNA: TGTGCCAGCAGCTACACTAGCGGGGGGTACAATGAGCAGTTCTTC

clone size: NA
V gene: TRBV7-9
J gene: TRBJ1-1
D gene: TRBD1
CDR3 protein: CASSLEGRGIAEAFF
CDR3 DNA: TGTGCCAGCAGCTTAGAGGGCAGGGGGATCGCTGAAGCTTTCTTT

clone size: once
V gene: TRBV30
J gene: TRBJ1-2
D gene: NA
CDR3 protein: CAWMHSGGGYGYTF
CDR3 DNA: TGTGCCTGGATGCACTCGGGGGGAGGATATGGCTACACCTTC

clone size: few
V gene: TRBV6-5
J gene: TRBJ2-7
D gene: TRBD1
CDR3 protein: CASSYTWDSLSYEQYF
CDR3 DNA: TGTGCCAGCAGTTACACGTGGGACAGTCTCTCCTACGAGCAGTACTTC

clone size: NA
V gene: TRBV7-9
J gene: TRBJ2-6
D gene: NA
CDR3 protein: CASSERRDSGANVLTF
CDR3 DNA: TGTGCCAGCAGCGAAAGACGGGACTCTGGGGCCAACGTCCTGACTTTC

clone size: NA
V gene: TRBV6-1
J gene: TRBJ2-7
D gene: TRBD1
CDR3 protein: CASQSIDRVYEQYF
CDR3 DNA: TGTGCCAGCCAATCGATAGACAGGGTCTACGAGCAGTACTTC

clone size: NA
V gene: TRBV5-1
J gene: TRBJ2-7
D gene: TRBD1
CDR3 protein: CASSIPGQGIYEQYF
CDR3 DNA: TGCGCCAGCAGCATCCCGGGACAGGGGATCTACGAGCAGTACTTC

clone size: NA
V gene: TRBV4-2
J gene: TRBJ2-7
D gene: NA
CDR3 protein: CASSQELGQLLLYEQYF
CDR3 DNA: TGTGCCAGCAGCCAAGAATTAGGACAGTTACTCCTCTACGAGCAGTACTTC

clone size: NA
V gene: TRBV4-2
J gene: TRBJ1-2
D gene: TRBD1
CDR3 protein: CASSQGQGIDGYTF
CDR3 DNA: TGTGCCAGCAGCCAGGGACAGGGTATCGATGGCTACACCTTC

clone size: NA
V gene: TRBV5-4
J gene: TRBJ2-1
D gene: NA
CDR3 protein: CASTLVGRVNEQFF
CDR3 DNA: TGTGCCAGCACCCTCGTGGGTCGGGTCAATGAGCAGTTCTTC

clone size: NA
V gene: TRBV6-5
J gene: TRBJ1-5
D gene: NA
CDR3 protein: CASSPTTDQPQHF
CDR3 DNA: TGTGCCAGCAGCCCTACTACGGATCAGCCCCAGCATTTT

clone size: NA
V gene: TRBV27
J gene: TRBJ1-2
D gene: NA
CDR3 protein: CASSNPGGEGYTF
CDR3 DNA: TGTGCCAGCAGTAACCCGGGGGGCGAAGGCTACACCTTC

clone size: NA
V gene: TRBV27
J gene: TRBJ1-4
D gene: NA
CDR3 protein: CASSLSGGPNEKLFF
CDR3 DNA: TGTGCCAGCAGTTTATCCGGGGGGCCTAATGAAAAACTGTTTTTT

clone size: NA
V gene: TRBV7-2
J gene: TRBJ1-1
D gene: NA
CDR3 protein: CASSLGVAEAFF
CDR3 DNA: TGTGCCAGCAGCTTGGGAGTCGCTGAAGCTTTCTTT

clone size: few
V gene: TRBV5-1
J gene: TRBJ1-3
D gene: NA
CDR3 protein: CASSFSTQSASVF
CDR3 DNA: TGCGCCAGCAGCTTTAGCACCCAAAGTGCGTCAGTATTT

clone size: NA
V gene: TRBV29-1
J gene: TRBJ2-3
D gene: TRBD2
CDR3 protein: CSVEGLAAPSNTQYF
CDR3 DNA: TGCAGCGTTGAGGGACTAGCGGCCCCTTCGAATACGCAGTATTTT

clone size: NA
V gene: TRBV19
J gene: TRBJ1-5
D gene: NA
CDR3 protein: CASSSSDTRNQPQHF
CDR3 DNA: TGTGCCAGTAGTTCCTCGGACACACGAAATCAGCCCCAGCATTTT

clone size: few
V gene: TRBV10-3
J gene: TRBJ2-6
D gene: NA
CDR3 protein: CAISESPGAPVSGANVLTF
CDR3 DNA: TGTGCCATCAGTGAGTCGCCAGGGGCCCCGGTCTCTGGGGCCAACGTCCTGACTTTC

clone size: few
V gene: TRBV6-1
J gene: TRBJ1-2
D gene: NA
CDR3 protein: CASSWRGADGYTF
CDR3 DNA: TGTGCCAGCAGCTGGCGGGGTGCCGATGGCTACACCTTC

clone size: NA
V gene: TRBV19
J gene: TRBJ2-7
D gene: TRBD1
CDR3 protein: CASSILRTGAPYEQYF
CDR3 DNA: TGTGCCAGTAGTATACTTCGGACAGGGGCTCCCTACGAGCAGTACTTC

clone size: NA
V gene: TRBV18
J gene: TRBJ2-7
D gene: NA
CDR3 protein: CASSELAAHEQYF
CDR3 DNA: TGTGCCAGCTCAGAACTAGCCGCGCACGAGCAGTACTTC

clone size: NA
V gene: TRBV29-1
J gene: TRBJ1-2
D gene: NA
CDR3 protein: CSVQGVRGAGYTF
CDR3 DNA: TGCAGCGTTCAGGGTGTCAGAGGAGCGGGCTACACCTTC

clone size: NA
V gene: TRBV6-1
J gene: TRBJ1-6
D gene: NA
CDR3 protein: CASASEGGQRALHF
CDR3 DNA: TGTGCCAGCGCCTCGGAGGGCGGTCAGAGGGCCCTCCACTTT

clone size: NA
V gene: TRBV15
J gene: TRBJ1-4
D gene: TRBD1
CDR3 protein: CATSLNQGAGPEKLFF
CDR3 DNA: TGTGCCACCAGCCTAAATCAGGGGGCAGGGCCTGAAAAACTGTTTTTT

clone size: few
V gene: TRBV14
J gene: TRBJ2-1
D gene: TRBD2
CDR3 protein: CASSLRTSGSYNEQFF
CDR3 DNA: TGTGCCAGCAGCCTTAGGACTAGCGGGTCTTACAATGAGCAGTTCTTC

clone size: NA
V gene: TRBV19
J gene: TRBJ1-5
D gene: NA
CDR3 protein: CASSITGRGAGRQPQHF
CDR3 DNA: TGTGCCAGTAGTATTACGGGCAGGGGCGCAGGGCGTCAGCCCCAGCATTTT

clone size: NA
V gene: TRBV19
J gene: TRBJ1-5
D gene: NA
CDR3 protein: CASNLGGNQPQHF
CDR3 DNA: TGTGCCAGTAATCTCGGGGGCAATCAGCCCCAGCATTTT

clone size: NA
V gene: TRBV27
J gene: TRBJ1-6
D gene: NA
CDR3 protein: CASSRSSYNSPLHF
CDR3 DNA: TGTGCCAGCAGTCGGAGCTCCTATAATTCACCCCTCCACTTT

clone size: NA
V gene: TRBV5-1
J gene: TRBJ1-5
D gene: TRBD1
CDR3 protein: CASSLSPQGRSSNQPQHF
CDR3 DNA: TGCGCCAGCAGCTTGAGTCCACAGGGGCGCAGTAGCAATCAGCCCCAGCATTTT

clone size: NA
V gene: TRBV7-9
J gene: TRBJ2-7
D gene: NA
CDR3 protein: CASSPVGGPLEQYF
CDR3 DNA: TGTGCCAGCAGCCCCGTCGGGGGGCCGCTCGAGCAGTACTTC

clone size: NA
V gene: TRBV6-1
J gene: TRBJ1-1
D gene: TRBD1
CDR3 protein: CASSAGTGGAMNTEAFF
CDR3 DNA: TGTGCCAGCAGTGCAGGGACAGGGGGTGCCATGAACACTGAAGCTTTCTTT

clone size: NA
V gene: TRBV30
J gene: TRBJ2-1
D gene: TRBD2
CDR3 protein: CAWNLVWGGNEQFF
CDR3 DNA: TGTGCCTGGAACTTAGTGTGGGGGGGAAATGAGCAGTTCTTC

clone size: NA
V gene: TRBV5-6
J gene: TRBJ2-2
D gene: TRBD2
CDR3 protein: CASRLAGANTGELFF
CDR3 DNA: TGTGCCAGCAGACTAGCGGGTGCGAACACCGGGGAGCTGTTTTTT

clone size: NA
V gene: TRBV9
J gene: TRBJ2-5
D gene: TRBD1
CDR3 protein: CASSVHNRGPRETQYF
CDR3 DNA: TGTGCCAGCAGCGTCCATAACAGGGGCCCACGAGAGACCCAGTACTTC

clone size: NA
V gene: TRBV9
J gene: TRBJ2-3
D gene: TRBD2
CDR3 protein: CASSEISGGSTDTQYF
CDR3 DNA: TGTGCCAGCAGCGAGATTAGCGGGGGTAGCACAGATACGCAGTATTTT

clone size: NA
V gene: TRBV19
J gene: TRBJ1-2
D gene: NA
CDR3 protein: CASSMFGQTGNHGYTF
CDR3 DNA: TGTGCCAGTAGTATGTTTGGACAGACCGGGAACCATGGCTACACCTTC

clone size: once
V gene: TRBV9
J gene: TRBJ2-3
D gene: NA
CDR3 protein: CASSVVPSPLETLDTQYF
CDR3 DNA: TGTGCCAGCAGCGTAGTACCGTCGCCTTTAGAAACGCTCGATACGCAGTATTTT

clone size: NA
V gene: TRBV29-1
J gene: TRBJ1-2
D gene: TRBD1
CDR3 protein: CSVEKVDRGLGYTF
CDR3 DNA: TGCAGCGTTGAAAAGGTGGACAGGGGGCTAGGCTACACCTTC

clone size: NA
V gene: TRBV7-6
J gene: TRBJ1-2
D gene: NA
CDR3 protein: CASSLGGDYGYTF
CDR3 DNA: TGTGCCAGCAGTCTTGGGGGCGACTATGGCTACACCTTC

clone size: NA
V gene: TRBV2
J gene: TRBJ2-1
D gene: NA
CDR3 protein: CASSDSLPRYNEQFF
CDR3 DNA: TGTGCCAGCAGCGATTCCTTACCGCGCTACAATGAGCAGTTCTTC

clone size: NA
V gene: TRBV14
J gene: TRBJ2-1
D gene: TRBD2
CDR3 protein: CASSPPGTSGGERQFF
CDR3 DNA: TGTGCCAGCAGCCCCCCCGGGACTAGCGGGGGGGAGCGGCAGTTCTTC